One and the same sample provided the 15 T cell receptor beta chains below, sequenced in a study of cytomegalovirus exposure and HLA in healthy donors. The method was immunoSEQ multiplex PCR; TCRdb's version includes in-frame clones alone and lacks a portion of them. Here the sample spans about 92,000 clones, approximately 93% being singletons. Sequencing was performed on PBMCs. The receptors were gathered from a woman aged 30 to 39 in good health and CMV-seropositive.

V is TRBV14 and J is TRBJ2-3; 11 bases are a match to TRBD2. V lost 4 bases, J lost 1 base, and 1 base stayed unmatched. In germline, CDR1 is SGHDN, CDR2 FVKESK. There are 15 residues in the CDR3. CDR3: CASSRLAGRTDTQYF. For the CDR3, the DNA is TGTGCCAGCAGCCGACTAGCGGGGCGCACAGATACGCAGTATTTT. The whole variable domain, remainder taken from reference TRBV14 and TRBJ2-3, is EAGVTQFPSHSVIEKGQTVTLRCDPISGHDNLYWYRRVMGKEIKFLLHFVKESKQDESGMPNNRFLAERTGGTYSTLKVQPAELEDSGVYFCASSRLAGRTDTQYFGPGTRLTVL.

The CDR3 DNA is TGTGCCAGCAGTTCAGCCTCGGGAGAGACCCAGTACTTC. Its protein is CASSSASGETQYF. This chain uses TRBV28 with TRBJ2-5; D unresolved. V lost 4 bases and J 4 bases, leaving 10 bases between the germline ends. Germline CDR1 reads MDHEN; CDR2 reads SYDVKM. This CDR3 has 13 amino acids.

This rearrangement joins TRBV15 to TRBJ2-7; D possibly corresponds to TRBD1 (6 bases). CDR1 and CDR2 (germline): LNHNV, YYDKDF (reference sequence). The length of the CDR3 is 16 residues. V gave up 0 bases and J gave up 3 bases, with 15 bases separating them. This CDR3 reads CATSRDPVQGGYEQYF. In nucleotides, the CDR3 is TGTGCCACCAGCAGAGACCCCGTACAGGGTGGCTACGAGCAGTACTTC.

This clone was detected only once. The chain links TRBV18 to TRBJ2-1; D call uncertain. Trimming cost V 3 bases and J 3 bases, with 9 bases left between them. Germline V gene sequence: CDR1 KGHSH, CDR2 LQKENI. The CDR3 consists of 14 residues. The CDR3 reads CASSPAVVYNEQFF. CDR3 DNA sequence: TGTGCCAGCTCACCGGCGGTAGTCTACAATGAGCAGTTCTTC.

The chain carries TRBV10-3 and TRBJ1-4; D uncertain. V lost 3 bases to trimming and J lost 8 bases, with 13 bases between them. Germline values: CDR1 ENHRY, CDR2 SYGVKD. The CDR3 totals 14 residues. The CDR3 DNA is TGTGCCATCAGTGACCCGAGTGCGGGGGAAAAACTGTTTTTT. Its translation is CAISDPSAGEKLFF.

This chain uses TRBV5-6 with TRBJ2-7; 7 positions agree with TRBD1. The CDR3 loop spans 14 amino acids. From germline, CDR1 is SGHDT and CDR2 YYEEEE. V dropped 3 bases and J dropped 2; count of bases not matched to a gene: 5. The CDR3 DNA sequence: TGTGCCAGCAGCTGGGGAACAGGGGCCTACGAGCAGTACTTC. It codes for CASSWGTGAYEQYF.

This clone showed up just once. The chain carries TRBV27 and TRBJ2-7; 8 bases are shared with TRBD1. Germline CDR1 and CDR2: MNHEY and SMNVEV (reference sequence). V trimming: 0 bases; J trimming: 0 bases; junction bases outside the gene matches: 4. This CDR3 is 16 amino acids long. The CDR3 DNA sequence: TGTGCCAGCAGTTTATCAGGGGACAGGAGCTCCTACGAGCAGTACTTC. This sequence encodes CASSLSGDRSSYEQYF.

The chain recombines TRBV19 with TRBJ1-4, with a possible D match to TRBD1 (5 bases). The germline gives CDR1 LNHDA, CDR2 SQIVND (reference sequence). Trimming took 5 bases from V and 3 from J, leaving 10 bases between them. The CDR3 spans 14 residues. CDR3 nucleotides: TGTGCCAGTAGTCCGACGGGGGCTAATGAAAAACTGTTTTTT. Encoded protein: CASSPTGANEKLFF.

The V call is TRBV28, the J call TRBJ1-1; D remains unclear. Per the germline V gene, CDR1 is MDHEN and CDR2 is SYDVKM. Trimming removed 7 bases from V and 1 base from J, with 10 bases in between. CDR3 length: 13 amino acids. CDR3 coding DNA: TGTGCCAGCAATTACGCAGGGAACACTGAAGCTTTCTTT. Amino acid sequence: CASNYAGNTEAFF.

This rearrangement joins TRBV11-2 to TRBJ1-2; unclear D gene. Germline V gives CDR1 SGHAT, CDR2 FQNNGV. The CDR3 is 13 amino acids. Trimming shortened V by 5 bases and J by 1 base, and 8 bases separated the two germline ends. The CDR3 spells CASSHDINYGYTF. As DNA, the CDR3 is TGTGCCAGCAGCCACGACATTAACTATGGCTACACCTTC.

The chain combines TRBV5-6 with TRBJ1-2; weak D call: TRBD1 (6 bases). Germline CDR1 and CDR2: SGHDT and YYEEEE. V lost 4 bases, J lost 6 bases, and 10 bases lay in between. This CDR3 has 12 residues. Here the CDR3 DNA reads TGTGCCAGCAGCGGCCAGGGGCATGGCTACACCTTC. It specifies CASSGQGHGYTF.

The chain is built from TRBV5-1 and TRBJ1-3; D unresolved. The V end lost 0 bases, the J end lost 0 bases, and 4 bases lay between the germline ends. CDR3 length: 14 amino acids. Germline V CDR1 and CDR2: SGHRS, YFSETQ. The CDR3 region is CASSLDSSGNTIYF. The CDR3 DNA sequence: TGCGCCAGCAGCTTGGACAGCTCTGGAAACACCATATATTTT. Full variable domain (rest looked up from reference TRBV5-1 and TRBJ1-3): KAGVTQTPRYLIKTRGQQVTLSCSPISGHRSVSWYQQTPGQGLQFLFEYFSETQRNKGNFPGRFSGRQFSNSRSEMNVSTLELGDSALYLCASSLDSSGNTIYFGEGSWLTVV.

V and J are TRBV6-1 and TRBJ2-7; 9 bases agree with TRBD1. CDR1 and CDR2 from the germline V gene are MNHNS and SASEGT. The length of the CDR3 is 17 residues. With 2 bases clipped from V and 2 bases from J, the junction kept 10 bases outside the gene matches. CDR3 sequence: CASSEPFPRDRAYEQYF. The DNA for the CDR3 is TGTGCCAGCAGTGAACCGTTCCCCCGGGACAGGGCCTACGAGCAGTACTTC.

The V and J genes are TRBV6-5 and TRBJ1-1; 7 bases are shared with TRBD1. V was clipped by 6 bases and J by 3 bases; unmatched bases: 10. Germline CDR1 and CDR2: MNHEY and SVGAGI. This CDR3 has 15 amino acids. The CDR3 nucleotides read TGTGCCAGCAGGAGAGGTTTGCAGGGGGACACTGAAGCTTTCTTT. It yields the protein CASRRGLQGDTEAFF.

The chain combines TRBV7-8 with TRBJ1-2, with D perhaps matching TRBD1 (5 bases). Germline V gene lookup returns CDR1 SGHVS and CDR2 FQNEAQ. This CDR3 spans 13 amino acids. Trimming left V 1 base short and J 8 bases short, with 11 bases between. The CDR3 loop is CASSLGQGRGYTF. The CDR3 nucleotides read TGTGCCAGCAGCTTAGGGCAGGGCCGAGGCTACACCTTC.